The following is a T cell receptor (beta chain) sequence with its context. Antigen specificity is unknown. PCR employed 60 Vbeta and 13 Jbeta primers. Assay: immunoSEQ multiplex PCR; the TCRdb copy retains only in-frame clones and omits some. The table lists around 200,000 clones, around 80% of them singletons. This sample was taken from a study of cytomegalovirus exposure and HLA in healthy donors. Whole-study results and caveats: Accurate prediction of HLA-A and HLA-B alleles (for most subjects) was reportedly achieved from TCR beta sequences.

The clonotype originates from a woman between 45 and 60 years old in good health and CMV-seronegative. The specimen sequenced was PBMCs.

CDR3: CASKARIENTEAFF. In nucleotides, the CDR3 is TGTGCCAGCAAGGCGAGGATAGAGAACACTGAAGCTTTCTTT. V is TRBV6-4 and J is TRBJ1-1; D unclear. The germline CDR1 and CDR2 sequences are MRHNA and SNTAGT. The CDR3 sequence is 14 residues long. The ends were cut back, 7 bases at V and 1 base at J, with 13 bases in the middle.